This passage covers 12 T cell receptor beta chains from one sample sequenced in a study of T-cell memory formation after mild COVID-19. TCRdb re-called the 5' RACE reads with MiXCR, one entry per CDR3 protein. The sample lists approximately 290,000 distinct CDR3 sequences, 8% to 9% occurring once. Sequences were obtained from PBMCs or a T cell subset sorted from them (not recorded which). The source is a man younger than 30 who had mild COVID-19 (a few samples of this study predate the infection). Cell type and time point are not known.

This clonotype was seen at least ten times. J is TRBJ2-7 and V is TRBV7-9, with 7 bases identical to TRBD1. Germline CDR1 is SEHNR and CDR2 is FQNEAQ (reference sequence). This CDR3 comprises 18 residues. Trimming at V came to 1 base and at J to 6 bases, leaving 18 bases not matched to a gene. The CDR3 sequence: CASSLGFGQAHTNGEQYF. The CDR3 coding sequence is TGTGCCAGCAGCTTAGGCTTTGGACAGGCCCACACTAACGGCGAGCAGTACTTC.

The table lists this clonotype with many counts. V is TRBV11-2 and J is TRBJ2-1, with 9 nucleotides matching TRBD2. This CDR3 has 15 residues. V dropped 8 bases and J dropped 4; count of bases not matched to a gene: 9. Germline CDR1 reads SGHAT; CDR2 reads FQNNGV. CDR3 nucleotide sequence: TGTGCCAGCCACCTTAGCGGGGGATTATACAATGAGCAGTTCTTC. It yields the protein CASHLSGGLYNEQFF. Complete variable domain (other parts from reference TRBV11-2 and TRBJ2-1): EAGVAQSPRYKIIEKRQSVAFWCNPISGHATLYWYQQILGQGPKLLIQFQNNGVVDDSQLPKDRFSAERLKGVDSTLKIQPAKLEDSAVYLCASHLSGGLYNEQFFGPGTRLTVL.

This clonotype was observed at least ten times. The rearrangement joins TRBV15 to TRBJ1-5; unclear D gene. The CDR3 loop spans 15 amino acids. Looked up from germline, CDR1 is LNHNV and CDR2 is YYDKDF (reference sequence). The germline V and J ends were trimmed by 0 bases and 12 bases, with 18 bases remaining between them. CDR3 region: CATSRDRRPPTVQHF. CDR3 sequence (DNA): TGTGCCACCAGCAGAGACAGACGGCCCCCTACGGTCCAGCATTTT. The entire variable domain, with the rest obtained from reference TRBV15 and TRBJ1-5, is as follows: DAMVIQNPRYQVTQFGKPVTLSCSQTLNHNVMYWYQQKSSQAPKLLFHYYDKDFNNEADTPDNFQSRRPNTSFCFLDIRSPGLGDTAMYLCATSRDRRPPTVQHFGDGTRLSIL.

This clonotype came up many times. This chain uses TRBV6-1 with TRBJ1-1; D is undetermined. Trimming left V 11 bases short and J 1 base short, with 14 bases between. Per the germline V gene, CDR1 is MNHNS and CDR2 is SASEGT. This CDR3 is built from 13 residues. In DNA, the CDR3 is TGTGCCTCAAAACGATCACCGAACACTGAAGCTTTCTTT. The encoded protein is CASKRSPNTEAFF.

This clonotype was detected only a few times. V gene TRBV7-2 combines with J gene TRBJ2-1, with 9 bases that match TRBD2. Germline CDR1 reads SGHTA; CDR2 reads FQGNSA. Unmatched junction bases numbered 0, after V lost 1 base and J lost 8 bases. This CDR3 has 13 amino acids. The DNA of the CDR3 is TGTGCCAGCAGCTTAGAGCGGGGGGATGAGCAGTTCTTC. Translating gives CASSLERGDEQFF.

This clonotype was detected a few times. The J gene is TRBJ1-5, the V gene TRBV20-1, with D hard to call. CDR1 and CDR2 from the germline V gene are DFQATT and SNEGSKA (reference sequence). Trimming took off 3 bases at V and 4 bases at J, with 13 bases between the two ends. The CDR3 loop spans 14 amino acids. CDR3 protein: CSARRDIENQPQHF. In DNA, the CDR3 is TGCAGTGCTAGGCGAGACATCGAGAATCAGCCCCAGCATTTT.

As DNA, the CDR3 is TGTGCCAGCAGCTTAGAGGGGGCAGCACAAGAGACCCAGTACTTC. This translates into CASSLEGAAQETQYF. This sequence joins TRBV11-2 and TRBJ2-5; possibly TRBD1 for D (6 bases). The CDR3 covers 15 residues. V lost 0 bases, J lost 2 bases, and 10 bases lay in between. In germline, CDR1 is SGHAT, CDR2 FQNNGV.

This clonotype was observed at least ten times. The chain combines TRBV20-1 with TRBJ2-7, with a weak D call TRBD1 (5 bases). Trimming took off 4 bases at V and 2 bases at J, with 9 bases between the two ends. CDR1 and CDR2 (germline): DFQATT, SNEGSKA (reference sequence). This CDR3 is 12 amino acids long. CDR3 DNA sequence: TGCAGTGCTACAACAGGAACCTACGAGCAGTACGTC. As protein: CSATTGTYEQYV.

The V and J genes are TRBV5-4 and TRBJ2-3; weak D call: TRBD2 (5 bases). Germline V lookup: CDR1 SGHNT, CDR2 YYREEE (reference sequence). CDR3 size: 15 residues. V lost 4 bases to trimming and J lost 1 base, with 13 bases between them. CDR3 loop: CASSPDWLGTDTQYF. The CDR3 DNA reads as TGTGCCAGCAGCCCGGACTGGCTCGGCACAGATACGCAGTATTTT.

At least ten counts were recorded for this clonotype. This chain joins TRBV12-3 or TRBV12-4 and TRBJ1-6; no firm D call. V was shortened by 3 bases and J by 0 bases, with 6 bases between the two germline ends. CDR3 length equals 15 residues. The CDR3 bases are TGTGCCAGCAGTTTGGCTAGCTCCTATAATTCACCCCTCCACTTT. Its translation is CASSLASSYNSPLHF.

This clonotype was seen a few times. The chain is built from TRBV6-5 and TRBJ1-2, with 11 bases lining up with TRBD1. V lost 5 bases, J lost 6 bases, and 5 bases stayed unmatched. Germline CDR1 is MNHEY and CDR2 is SVGAGI. The CDR3 has 14 residues. In DNA, the CDR3 is TGTGCCAGCAGTCGGACAGGGGGCGCAAATGGCTACACCTTC. As protein: CASSRTGGANGYTF.

This clonotype was seen repeatedly, ten times or more. The J gene is TRBJ1-6, the V gene TRBV10-3, with 10 bases lining up with TRBD1. The J segment lost 14 bases and the V segment lost 3 bases, leaving 7 bases of the junction unmatched. Germline CDR1 is ENHRY and CDR2 is SYGVKD. The CDR3 sequence is 14 residues long. The CDR3 loop reads CAISDAGTGVTLHF. Written as DNA, the CDR3 is TGTGCCATCAGTGATGCCGGGACAGGGGTTACCCTCCACTTT.